The source of this T cell receptor beta chain is a study of Graves' ophthalmopathy and Graves' hyperthyroidism. Researchers took RNA transcripts and amplified TCR beta CDR3 regions from them. The authors performed first-round RT-PCR with HTBI primers and then a second-round multiplex PCR. Each CDR3 protein is one row after TCRdb ran MiXCR on the multiplex PCR reads. Of around 1,200,000 distinct CDR3 sequences in the sample, 35% to 40% were seen once. About this clonotype: Its antigen is not identified.

The study's findings and limits: Blood also contained most of the expanded thyroid clonotypes above 0.001 frequency.

CDR3 length: 13 residues. The ends lost 6 bases at V and 6 bases at J; junction bases unmatched: 11. Germline CDR1 and CDR2: DFQATT and SNEGSKA (reference sequence). This TCR was recovered from an adult man with Graves' hyperthyroidism. Sequencing used peripheral blood or thyroid tissue (not recorded which). The chain combines TRBV20-1 with TRBJ2-7, with TRBD2 matching 7 bases. The CDR3 loop reads CSAVSGAIGEQYF. CDR3 in DNA: TGCAGTGCCGTGAGCGGGGCGATTGGCGAGCAGTACTTC.